This T cell receptor (beta chain) is from a study of beta chain features in type 1 diabetes. Comment on this clone: This sample also contains other DNA sequences that code for the same CDR3.

Deletions cut 0 bases from V and 7 bases from J, with 7 bases between. Germline lookup yields CDR1 KGHSH and CDR2 LQKENI. The CDR3 length is 12 residues. Investigators reverse transcribed all isolated RNA, so they sequenced expressed TCRB transcripts. Clones were read by immunoSEQ multiplex PCR, and TCRdb kept only the in-frame ones, dropping some. The repertoire holds under 950,000 clones, with roughly a sixth as singletons. The sequence was obtained from a woman younger than 30 in good health. This chain uses TRBV18 with TRBJ2-7, with a tentative D call TRBD2 (5 bases). Sequences were obtained from naive CD4+ T cells from blood. DNA of the CDR3: TGTGCCAGCTCACCACCGGGCGGGGAGCAGTACTTC. Translated: CASSPPGGEQYF.